The TCR beta chain described here comes from a study of blood T cell repertoires in COVID-19. Whole-study context: PBMCs, B-cell-depleted T cells, or T cells provided the cDNA or gDNA that made up the material.

Repertoires were generated with immunoSEQ multiplex PCR, while TCRdb's copy carries only in-frame clones and drops some. The sample contains about 51,000 clones, roughly 84% of which appear only once. Per the germline V gene, CDR1 is LNHDA and CDR2 is SQIVND (reference sequence). CDR3 size: 15 residues. V lost 2 bases and J lost 6, with 14 bases in between. The origin of this receptor is a man older than 75 with active COVID-19. The specimen sequenced was peripheral blood. The rearrangement joins TRBV19 to TRBJ1-5, with unresolved D. CDR3 protein: CASSISGRPPQPQHF. In DNA form, the CDR3 reads TGTGCCAGTAGTATATCAGGCAGGCCTCCTCAGCCCCAGCATTTT.